These 6 T cell receptor beta chains originate from one sample sequenced in a study of blood T cell repertoires in COVID-19. This table comes from immunoSEQ multiplex PCR, and its TCRdb copy is limited to in-frame clones, with some not included. In the table there are 150,000 to 200,000 clones, over 70% of which are singletons. Material for sequencing was PBMCs or T cells enriched from blood (not recorded which). The receptors were sampled from a man aged 45 to 65 who had recovered from COVID-19.

This chain joins TRBV3-1 (or the pseudogene TRBV3-2) and TRBJ1-2; 7 nucleotides match TRBD1. This CDR3 region has 14 residues. Germline V CDR1 and CDR2: LGHDT, YNNKEL (reference sequence). V dropped 2 bases and J dropped 2; count of bases not matched to a gene: 2. In nucleotides, the CDR3 is TGTGCCAGCAGCCAATTGGGACAGAACTATGGCTACACCTTC. It specifies CASSQLGQNYGYTF.

J is TRBJ1-2 and V is TRBV14; 9 bases are a match to TRBD1. V lost 9 bases to trimming and J lost 4 bases; unmatched junction nucleotides: 3. CDR1 is SGHDN, CDR2 FVKESK, per germline. The CDR3 totals 12 residues. The CDR3 DNA sequence: TGTGCCAGTGGGACAGGGAGCTATGGCTACACCTTC. Encoded protein: CASGTGSYGYTF. Filled out from reference TRBV14 and TRBJ1-2, the complete variable domain reads EAGVTQFPSHSVIEKGQTVTLRCDPISGHDNLYWYRRVMGKEIKFLLHFVKESKQDESGMPNNRFLAERTGGTYSTLKVQPAELEDSGVYFCASGTGSYGYTFGSGTRLTVV.

The chain has TRBV9 and TRBJ1-4; 10 bases agree with TRBD1. The CDR3 sequence is 17 residues long. Germline assignment: CDR1 SGDLS and CDR2 YYNGEE. Germline trimming cut 0 bases from V and 8 bases from J; bases unmatched to any gene: 10. The DNA for the CDR3 is TGTGCCAGCAGCGTAGCTCTTAACGGACAGGGGGGAGAAAAACTGTTTTTT. This gives the protein CASSVALNGQGGEKLFF. The complete variable domain, with remaining parts taken from reference TRBV9 and TRBJ1-4, reads DSGVTQTPKHLITATGQRVTLRCSPRSGDLSVYWYQQSLDQGLQFLIQYYNGEERAKGNILERFSAQQFPDLHSELNLSSLELGDSALYFCASSVALNGQGGEKLFFGSGTQLSVL.

The chain has TRBV3-1 (or the pseudogene TRBV3-2) and TRBJ2-6; D possibly corresponds to TRBD1 (5 bases). V was trimmed by 4 bases and J by 9 bases, leaving 22 bases between them. Looked up from germline, CDR1 is LGHDT and CDR2 is YNNKEL (reference sequence). This CDR3 region has 17 residues. The CDR3 DNA reads TGTGCCAGCAGCCCCGGTTCTATTTGGGGCAGGTTCAACGTCCTGACTTTC. As protein: CASSPGSIWGRFNVLTF.

This rearrangement joins TRBV5-1 to TRBJ1-1; TRBD1 is a possible D gene (6 bases). Deletions cut 1 base from V and 0 bases from J, with 10 bases between. The germline V gene encodes CDR1 SGHRS and CDR2 YFSETQ. The CDR3 sequence is 15 residues long. CDR3 region: CASSLRQGMNTEAFF. CDR3 in DNA: TGCGCCAGCAGCTTGCGGCAGGGGATGAACACTGAAGCTTTCTTT. The full variable domain, in which reference TRBV5-1 and TRBJ1-1 provide the parts outside the CDR3, is KAGVTQTPRYLIKTRGQQVTLSCSPISGHRSVSWYQQTPGQGLQFLFEYFSETQRNKGNFPGRFSGRQFSNSRSEMNVSTLELGDSALYLCASSLRQGMNTEAFFGQGTRLTVV.

The chain combines TRBV19 with TRBJ1-2, with 9 positions matching TRBD1. V lost 5 bases and J lost 5; bases outside the gene matches: 6. The germline gives CDR1 LNHDA, CDR2 SQIVND (reference sequence). The CDR3 totals 14 residues. The CDR3, as DNA: TGTGCCAGTAGTCGGGACAGGGATGGATATGGCTACACCTTC. Translated, it gives CASSRDRDGYGYTF.